The T cell receptor beta chain described here comes from a study of Ad26.COV2.S vaccination and SARS-CoV-2 variants. Whole-study context: By the intramuscular route, Ad26.COV2.S was given once, or twice 56 days apart. General observations from the study: Placebo and vaccine recipients had non-spike TCR breadth that was similar. Total responses of T cells may have been underestimated by the analyses of TCR breadth and depth.

The treatment is: around 19 received Ad26.COV2.S at low or high dose, single or two shots; 5 received placebo; per-sample allocation not given. Vaccine and placebo recipients were sampled on day 63 after the first injection. Sequencing used immunoSEQ multiplex PCR; TCRdb keeps in-frame clones, though not all of them. The repertoire holds fewer than 400,000 clones, around 83% seen once, with 1.9% in the top ten. CDR1 and CDR2 (germline): MNHEY, SVGEGT. V trimming: 5 bases; J trimming: 1 base; junction bases outside the gene matches: 2. The CDR3 consists of 14 residues. In the case of this clone: What it binds is not known.

J is TRBJ1-1 and V is TRBV6-2 or TRBV6-3, with 9 bases aligning to TRBD1. The sequence was obtained from a person aged 18-65 years who received the Ad26.COV2.S COVID-19 vaccine or a placebo. This sample comprised peripheral blood, obtained in a trial of Ad26.COV2.S vaccine versus placebo. The CDR3 DNA follows: TGTGCCAGCAGTATGGACAGGGGGAACACTGAAGCTTTCTTT. This codes for CASSMDRGNTEAFF.